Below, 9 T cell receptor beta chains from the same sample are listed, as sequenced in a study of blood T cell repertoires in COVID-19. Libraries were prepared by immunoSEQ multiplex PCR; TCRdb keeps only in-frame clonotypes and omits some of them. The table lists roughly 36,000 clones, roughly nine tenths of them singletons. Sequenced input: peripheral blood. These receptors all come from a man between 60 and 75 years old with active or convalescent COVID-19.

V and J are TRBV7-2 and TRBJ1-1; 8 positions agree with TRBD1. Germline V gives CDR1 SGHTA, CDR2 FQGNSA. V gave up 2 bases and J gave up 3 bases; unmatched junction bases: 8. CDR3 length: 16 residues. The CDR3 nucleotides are TGTGCCAGCAGCTTAATGGCACAGGGGGTTTACACTGAAGCTTTCTTT. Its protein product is CASSLMAQGVYTEAFF.

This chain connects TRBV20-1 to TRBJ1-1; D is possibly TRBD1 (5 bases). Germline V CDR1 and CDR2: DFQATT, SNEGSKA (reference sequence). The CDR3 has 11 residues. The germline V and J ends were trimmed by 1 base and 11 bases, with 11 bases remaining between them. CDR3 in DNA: TGCAGTGCTAGAGCCAAGGGGAGGGCTTTCTTT. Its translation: CSARAKGRAFF.

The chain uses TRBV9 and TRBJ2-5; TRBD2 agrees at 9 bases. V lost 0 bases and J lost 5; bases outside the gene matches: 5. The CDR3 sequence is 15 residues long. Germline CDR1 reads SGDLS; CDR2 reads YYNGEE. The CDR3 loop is CASSVEAGGWETQYF. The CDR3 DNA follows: TGTGCCAGCAGCGTAGAAGCGGGGGGCTGGGAGACCCAGTACTTC.

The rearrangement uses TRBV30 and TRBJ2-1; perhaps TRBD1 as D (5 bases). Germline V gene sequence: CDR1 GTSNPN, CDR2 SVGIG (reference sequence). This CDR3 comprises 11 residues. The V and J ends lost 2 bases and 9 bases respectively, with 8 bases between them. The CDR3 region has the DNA TGTGCCTGGAGTAGGGGCGGTGAGCAGTTCTTC. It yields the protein CAWSRGGEQFF.

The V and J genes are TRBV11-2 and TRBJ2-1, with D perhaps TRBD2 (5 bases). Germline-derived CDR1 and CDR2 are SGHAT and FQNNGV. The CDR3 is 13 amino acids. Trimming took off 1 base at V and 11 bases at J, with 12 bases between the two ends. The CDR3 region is CASSLAFGGQQFF. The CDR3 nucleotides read TGTGCCAGCAGCTTAGCGTTCGGAGGACAGCAGTTCTTC.

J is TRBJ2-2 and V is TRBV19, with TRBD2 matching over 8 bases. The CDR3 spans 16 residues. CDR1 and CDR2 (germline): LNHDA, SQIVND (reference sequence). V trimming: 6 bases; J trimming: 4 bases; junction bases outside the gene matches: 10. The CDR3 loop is CASRARGGRTTGELFF. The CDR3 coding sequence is TGTGCCAGTAGGGCCCGCGGGGGGCGGACCACCGGGGAGCTGTTTTTT.

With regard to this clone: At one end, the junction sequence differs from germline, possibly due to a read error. The CDR3 reads CANSRGTNLPHGYTF. CDR3 nucleotide sequence: TGTGCCAACAGCAGGGGGACAAACCTTCCCCATGGCTACACCTTC. V and J are TRBV7-9 and TRBJ1-2; TRBD1 agrees at 7 bases. This CDR3 contains 15 residues. Germline CDR1 reads SEHNR; CDR2 reads FQNEAQ (reference sequence).

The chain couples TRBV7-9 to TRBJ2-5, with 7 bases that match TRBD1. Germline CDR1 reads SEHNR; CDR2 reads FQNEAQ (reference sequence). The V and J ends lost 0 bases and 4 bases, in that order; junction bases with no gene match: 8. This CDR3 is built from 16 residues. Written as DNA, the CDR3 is TGTGCCAGCAGCTTAGCGAGTGGACAGGCGTCAGAGACCCAGTACTTC. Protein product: CASSLASGQASETQYF.

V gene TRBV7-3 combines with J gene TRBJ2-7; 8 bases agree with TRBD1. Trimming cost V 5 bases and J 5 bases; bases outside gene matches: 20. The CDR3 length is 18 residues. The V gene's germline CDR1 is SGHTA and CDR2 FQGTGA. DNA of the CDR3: TGTGCCAGCAGCCTTCCCCTAGGACAGGGCCCAGATGGCGACGAGCAGTACTTC. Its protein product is CASSLPLGQGPDGDEQYF. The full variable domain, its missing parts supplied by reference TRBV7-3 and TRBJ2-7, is GAGVSQTPSNKVTEKGKYVELRCDPISGHTALYWYRQSLGQGPEFLIYFQGTGAADDSGLPNDRFFAVRPEGSVSTLKIQRTERGDSAVYLCASSLPLGQGPDGDEQYFGPGTRLTVT.